These 28 T cell receptor beta chains were all obtained from the same sample, sequenced in a study of blood T cell repertoires in COVID-19. TCRdb's copy holds only in-frame clones and misses some; the assay was immunoSEQ multiplex PCR. The data show 150,000 or so clones, around 91% seen once. What was sequenced was peripheral blood. Receptor source: a man in his late teens or twenties with COVID-19, enrolled during active disease.

V and J are TRBV29-1 and TRBJ2-1, with D unresolved. Germline CDR1 SQVTM, CDR2 ANQGSEA. V was clipped by 6 bases and J by 11 bases, with 14 bases between them. CDR3 length: 11 residues. The CDR3 DNA sequence: TGCAGCGTCCCAGGCCCAGAGAAGCAGTTCTTC. This gives the protein CSVPGPEKQFF.

In nucleotides, the CDR3 is TGTGCCAGCAGTGAAGCGGGACTGCGCACAGATACGCAGTATTTT. This translates into CASSEAGLRTDTQYF. The chain joins TRBV2 to TRBJ2-3; tentative D call: TRBD2 (6 bases). V was clipped by 0 bases and J by 1 base, with 8 bases between them. CDR1 SNHLY and CDR2 FYNNEI come from the germline V gene. The CDR3 runs to 15 residues.

J is TRBJ2-7 and V is TRBV6-5; D remains ambiguous. Trimming removed 2 bases at V and 4 bases at J, with 6 bases between. Germline V gives CDR1 MNHEY, CDR2 SVGAGI. The CDR3 extends over 12 amino acids. The CDR3 is CASSYILYEQYF. CDR3 in DNA: TGTGCCAGCAGTTACATACTTTACGAGCAGTACTTC.

The chain is built from TRBV4-1 and TRBJ2-1; 12 nucleotides match TRBD2. There are 15 residues in the CDR3. Germline values: CDR1 MGHRA, CDR2 YSYEKL. V dropped 4 bases and J dropped 5; count of bases not matched to a gene: 3. The CDR3 DNA is TGCGCCAGCAGCCCCCGGACTAGCGGGAACAATGAGCAGTTCTTC. Its protein is CASSPRTSGNNEQFF.

This chain joins TRBV5-4 and TRBJ1-1, with a weak D call TRBD1 (5 bases). With 1 base removed from V and 1 base from J, the gap between germline ends came to 8 bases. This CDR3 is 14 amino acids long. Germline CDR1 is SGHNT and CDR2 is YYREEE (reference sequence). Here the CDR3 reads CASSLYRPNTEAFF. CDR3 in DNA: TGTGCCAGCAGCTTGTACAGGCCGAACACTGAAGCTTTCTTT.

As concerns this clone: Additional DNA sequences in this sample encode the identical CDR3. V is TRBV6-5 and J is TRBJ2-7; 11 positions match TRBD2. The CDR3 is 15 amino acids. V gave up 5 bases and J gave up 0 bases; unmatched junction bases: 3. Germline CDR1 is MNHEY and CDR2 is SVGAGI. Written as DNA, the CDR3 is TGTGCCAGCAGTAGAGGACTAGCGGGCTCCTACGAGCAGTACTTC. The encoded protein is CASSRGLAGSYEQYF.

The chain is built from TRBV24-1 and TRBJ2-1, with TRBD2 matching 7 bases. CDR3 length: 16 residues. The ends lost 0 bases at V and 5 bases at J; junction bases unmatched: 6. Germline-derived CDR1 and CDR2 are KGHDR and SFDVKD. As DNA, the CDR3 is TGTGCCACCAGTGATTTGCAGCAGGGAGGGAACAATGAGCAGTTCTTC. Its translation: CATSDLQQGGNNEQFF.

A few counts support this clone. CDR3: CASSFLGGSYEQYF. DNA for the CDR3: TGTGCCAGCAGCTTCCTGGGGGGGTCCTACGAGCAGTACTTC. The J gene is TRBJ2-7, the V gene TRBV7-9, with 7 bases that match TRBD2. The germline CDR1 and CDR2 sequences are SEHNR and FQNEAQ (reference sequence). The CDR3 runs to 14 residues. V dropped 3 bases and J dropped 1; count of bases not matched to a gene: 3. The complete variable domain, with remaining parts taken from reference TRBV7-9 and TRBJ2-7, reads DTGVSQNPRHKITKRGQNVTFRCDPISEHNRLYWYRQTLGQGPEFLTYFQNEAQLEKSRLLSDRFSAERPKGSFSTLEIQRTEQGDSAMYLCASSFLGGSYEQYFGPGTRLTVT.

The V and J genes are TRBV27 and TRBJ2-7; the match to TRBD1 covers 11 bases. This CDR3 spans 15 amino acids. V was pared by 4 bases and J by 3 bases, with 5 bases of the junction left unmatched. CDR1 MNHEY and CDR2 SMNVEV come from the germline V gene (reference sequence). DNA for the CDR3: TGTGCCAGCAGTTACACCGGGACAGGGGGCTACGAGCAGTACTTC. Its protein is CASSYTGTGGYEQYF.

The chain has TRBV6-5 and TRBJ2-3, with a possible D match to TRBD2 (5 bases). This CDR3 has 15 amino acids. The germline V gene has CDR1 MNHEY and CDR2 SVGAGI. V lost 6 bases to trimming and J lost 6 bases, with 19 bases between them. CDR3 sequence: CASRSPGLAADTQYF. CDR3 DNA: TGTGCCAGCAGGTCACCCGGGCTAGCAGCGGATACGCAGTATTTT.

The chain couples TRBV28 to TRBJ2-4; D is possibly TRBD1 (6 bases). CDR1 and CDR2 from the germline V gene are MDHEN and SYDVKM. This CDR3 comprises 14 residues. Trimming removed 3 bases at V and 5 bases at J, with 11 bases between. The CDR3 bases are TGTGCCAGCAGTTTCTACAGGGCGCAAAACATTCAGTACTTC. The encoded protein is CASSFYRAQNIQYF.

This clone was recorded only once. V usage is TRBV5-1 and J usage is TRBJ1-2; D gene ambiguous. V dropped 1 base and J dropped 4 bases, with 11 bases sitting between them. The CDR3 length is 14 residues. CDR1 SGHRS and CDR2 YFSETQ come from the germline V gene. The CDR3 DNA reads TGCGCCAGCAGCTTGTACGGGGTTAGCTATGGCTACACCTTC. It yields the protein CASSLYGVSYGYTF.

The V call is TRBV9, the J call TRBJ1-2, with unresolved D. V shed 0 bases and J shed 7 bases, with 13 bases lying between them. CDR1 is SGDLS, CDR2 YYNGEE, per germline. This CDR3 is built from 14 residues. CDR3: CASSVEYGRGGYTF. CDR3 bases: TGTGCCAGCAGCGTAGAATATGGACGGGGTGGCTACACCTTC.

The chain carries TRBV9 and TRBJ1-1; D possibly corresponds to TRBD1 (5 bases). The CDR3 runs to 15 residues. V was pared by 4 bases and J by 1 base, with 14 bases between. Germline V gene data show CDR1 as SGDLS and CDR2 as YYNGEE. The CDR3 DNA reads TGTGCCAGCAGCATAAACGCGGGGCGGAACACTGAAGCTTTCTTT. Protein: CASSINAGRNTEAFF.

This chain connects TRBV6-1 to TRBJ1-1; D remains ambiguous. The CDR3 is made up of 11 amino acids. Trimming took off 3 bases at V and 7 bases at J, with 6 bases between the two ends. Looked up from germline, CDR1 is MNHNS and CDR2 is SASEGT. The CDR3 sequence: CASSESIEAFF. CDR3 DNA: TGTGCCAGCAGTGAGTCAATTGAAGCTTTCTTT.

The table lists this clone with a count of one. The chain couples TRBV6-2 or TRBV6-3 to TRBJ1-1; TRBD1 agrees at 7 bases. CDR1 MNHEY and CDR2 SVGEGT come from the germline V gene. The CDR3 loop spans 14 amino acids. V shed 6 bases and J 1 base; nucleotides not matched to a gene: 5. The CDR3 is CASSRQGRNTEAFF. As DNA, the CDR3 is TGTGCCAGCAGCAGACAGGGTCGGAACACTGAAGCTTTCTTT.

The chain combines TRBV10-3 with TRBJ2-5; D possibly corresponds to TRBD2 (5 bases). Between the trimmed V and J ends, which lost 4 bases and 2 bases, there was a span of 14 bases. CDR3 length: 15 amino acids. The germline gives CDR1 ENHRY, CDR2 SYGVKD. The CDR3 DNA sequence: TGTGCCATCAGTGTATATCGGGGTAGGCAAGAGACCCAGTACTTC. Protein: CAISVYRGRQETQYF.

The V call is TRBV28, the J call TRBJ2-7; 11 bases are a match to TRBD2. The germline gives CDR1 MDHEN, CDR2 SYDVKM. Unmatched junction bases numbered 13, after V lost 6 bases and J lost 3 bases. This CDR3 has 17 amino acids. CDR3 sequence reads: CASRNRGLAGKYYEQYF. CDR3 bases: TGTGCCAGCAGAAACCGCGGACTAGCGGGCAAGTACTACGAGCAGTACTTC. Full variable domain (outside the CDR3, taken from reference TRBV28 and TRBJ2-7): DVKVTQSSRYLVKRTGEKVFLECVQDMDHENMFWYRQDPGLGLRLIYFSYDVKMKEKGDIPEGYSVSREKKERFSLILESASTNQTSMYLCASRNRGLAGKYYEQYFGPGTRLTVT.

The chain recombines TRBV2 with TRBJ2-7; 8 positions match TRBD2. Germline lookup yields CDR1 SNHLY and CDR2 FYNNEI. This CDR3 is 13 amino acids long. The V gene end was trimmed by 5 bases and the J gene end by 6 bases; junction bases not matched to a gene: 6. The CDR3 spells CASSNGRASEQYF. The CDR3 region has the DNA TGTGCCAGCAGTAACGGGAGGGCCTCCGAGCAGTACTTC.

About this clone itself: Sequence at one end of the junction differs from germline and may be a read error. V usage is TRBV18 and J usage is TRBJ1-4, with D maybe TRBD1 (6 bases). This CDR3 comprises 15 residues. Germline V gene sequence: CDR1 KGHSH, CDR2 LQKENI. CDR3 residues: CASSPPDRLNEKLLF. The DNA of the CDR3 is TGTGCCAGCTCACCACCCGACAGGTTGAATGAAAAACTGCTTTTT.

J is TRBJ2-7 and V is TRBV7-2; D remains unclear. The V gene lost 1 base and the J gene lost 3 bases, with 10 bases spanning the gap. The germline gives CDR1 SGHTA, CDR2 FQGNSA. The CDR3 contains 14 residues. The CDR3 DNA reads as TGTGCCAGCAGCTTAGGAGCACGGAGCTACGAGCAGTACTTC. Its protein product is CASSLGARSYEQYF.

The genes are TRBV7-9 and TRBJ2-3, with 10 bases lining up with TRBD1. The CDR3 runs 16 residues. Germline loops: CDR1 SEHNR, CDR2 FQNEAQ (reference sequence). The V segment lost 8 bases and the J segment 2 bases; nucleotides outside the gene matches: 10. CDR3 amino acids: CASAPPGTGVTDTQYF. The CDR3 nucleotides read TGTGCCAGCGCACCGCCCGGGACAGGGGTCACAGATACGCAGTATTTT. The entire variable domain, with the rest obtained from reference TRBV7-9 and TRBJ2-3, is as follows: DTGVSQNPRHKITKRGQNVTFRCDPISEHNRLYWYRQTLGQGPEFLTYFQNEAQLEKSRLLSDRFSAERPKGSFSTLEIQRTEQGDSAMYLCASAPPGTGVTDTQYFGPGTRLTVL.

The rearrangement links TRBV28 to TRBJ1-6; 9 bases agree with TRBD1. J was trimmed by 6 bases and V by 3 bases; bases with no gene match: 9. Germline loops: CDR1 MDHEN, CDR2 SYDVKM. The CDR3 has 17 amino acids. CDR3 residues: CASSFSGQGSSNSPLHF. CDR3 nucleotide sequence: TGTGCCAGCAGTTTCTCGGGACAGGGAAGTAGTAATTCACCCCTCCACTTT.

As DNA, the CDR3 is TGTGCCAGTAGTATCCGAACCGAGGGAAACACCATATATTTT. It specifies CASSIRTEGNTIYF. This chain uses TRBV19 with TRBJ1-3; no clear D gene. The V gene lost 3 bases and the J gene lost 4 bases, with 10 bases spanning the gap. The CDR3 totals 14 residues. The germline V gene has CDR1 LNHDA and CDR2 SQIVND (reference sequence).

This chain uses TRBV30 with TRBJ2-1, with 11 bases fitting TRBD2. Looked up from germline, CDR1 is GTSNPN and CDR2 is SVGIG (reference sequence). The CDR3 extends over 19 amino acids. V was pared by 1 base and J by 8 bases, with 19 bases of the junction left unmatched. The CDR3 sequence: CAWSGGRAGHGLAGDEQFF. The DNA of the CDR3 is TGTGCCTGGAGTGGGGGTCGGGCAGGGCACGGACTAGCGGGCGATGAGCAGTTCTTC.

This sequence joins TRBV7-9 and TRBJ2-1, with unresolved D. This CDR3 is built from 12 residues. V was clipped by 1 base and J by 9 bases, with 7 bases between them. Germline-derived CDR1 and CDR2 are SEHNR and FQNEAQ (reference sequence). The CDR3 protein is CASSLVLTEQFF. DNA of the CDR3: TGTGCCAGCAGCTTAGTACTAACTGAGCAGTTCTTC.

V and J are TRBV21-1 and TRBJ2-5; the DNA was not used to check the table's D call, TRBD1. TRBV21-1 is noted as a pseudogene. The CDR3 runs 17 residues. The CDR3, as DNA: TGTGCCAGCAGCAAAGCACGGGCCCGACAGGAGCAAGAGACCCAGTACTTC. It translates to CASSKARARQEQETQYF.

This rearrangement joins TRBV18 to TRBJ1-2, with D unclear. Germline lookup yields CDR1 KGHSH and CDR2 LQKENI. V was cut by 4 bases and J by 5 bases, with 14 bases left in between. The CDR3 is 14 amino acids. For the CDR3, the DNA is TGTGCCAGCTCACTCGACACCGCGGGATATGGCTACACCTTC. Amino acids: CASSLDTAGYGYTF.